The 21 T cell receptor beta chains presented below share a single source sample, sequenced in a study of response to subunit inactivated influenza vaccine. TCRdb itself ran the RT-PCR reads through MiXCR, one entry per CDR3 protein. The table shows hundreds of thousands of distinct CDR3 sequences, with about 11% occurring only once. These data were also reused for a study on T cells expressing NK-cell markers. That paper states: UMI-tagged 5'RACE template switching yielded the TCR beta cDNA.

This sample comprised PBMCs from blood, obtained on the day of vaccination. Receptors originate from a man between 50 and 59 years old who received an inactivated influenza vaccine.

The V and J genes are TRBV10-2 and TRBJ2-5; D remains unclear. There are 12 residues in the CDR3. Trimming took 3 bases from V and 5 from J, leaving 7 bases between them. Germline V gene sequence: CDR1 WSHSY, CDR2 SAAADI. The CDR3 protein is CASSEWVETQYF. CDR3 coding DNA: TGCGCCAGCAGTGAATGGGTTGAGACCCAGTACTTC.

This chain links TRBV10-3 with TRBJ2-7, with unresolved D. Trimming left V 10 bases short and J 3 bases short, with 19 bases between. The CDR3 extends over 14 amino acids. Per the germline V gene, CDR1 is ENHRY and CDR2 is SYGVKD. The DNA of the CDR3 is TGTGCCACCGCCCCCAGGCCGGCCCACTACGAGCAGTACTTC. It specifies CATAPRPAHYEQYF.

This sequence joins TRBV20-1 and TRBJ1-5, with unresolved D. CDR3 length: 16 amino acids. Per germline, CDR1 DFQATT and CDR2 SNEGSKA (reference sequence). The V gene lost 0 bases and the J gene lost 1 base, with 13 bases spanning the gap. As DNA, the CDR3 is TGCAGTGCTAGAGAGGCAACCGTCAGGAGCAATCAGCCCCAGCATTTT. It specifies CSAREATVRSNQPQHF.

CDR3 sequence: CASSLGGGAGVYNEQFF. The CDR3 DNA sequence: TGTGCCAGCAGTTTAGGAGGGGGGGCTGGAGTCTACAATGAGCAGTTCTTC. The rearrangement links TRBV12-3 or TRBV12-4 to TRBJ2-1, with D perhaps TRBD2 (7 bases). The CDR3 contains 17 residues. Trimming removed 1 base at V and 3 bases at J, with 16 bases between.

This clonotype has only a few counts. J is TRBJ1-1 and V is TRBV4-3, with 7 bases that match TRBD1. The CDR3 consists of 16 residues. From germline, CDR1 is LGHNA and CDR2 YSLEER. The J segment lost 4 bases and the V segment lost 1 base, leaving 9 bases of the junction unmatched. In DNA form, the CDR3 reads TGCGCCAGCAGCCAAGCAGTGGGCAGGGGGTTCACTGAAGCTTTCTTT. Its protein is CASSQAVGRGFTEAFF.

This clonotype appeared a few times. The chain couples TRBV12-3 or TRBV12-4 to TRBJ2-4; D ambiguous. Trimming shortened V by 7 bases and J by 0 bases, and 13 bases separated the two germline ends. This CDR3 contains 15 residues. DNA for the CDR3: TGTGCCAGCACCCGAGACCTATTAGCCAAAAACATTCAGTACTTC. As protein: CASTRDLLAKNIQYF.

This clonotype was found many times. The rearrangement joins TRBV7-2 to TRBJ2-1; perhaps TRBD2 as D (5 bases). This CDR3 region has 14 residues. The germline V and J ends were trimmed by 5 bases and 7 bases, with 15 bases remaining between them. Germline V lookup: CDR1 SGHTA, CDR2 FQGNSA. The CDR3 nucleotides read TGTGCCAGCAGCCCCTCCCCAGCGGTGAATGAGCAGTTCTTC. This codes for CASSPSPAVNEQFF.

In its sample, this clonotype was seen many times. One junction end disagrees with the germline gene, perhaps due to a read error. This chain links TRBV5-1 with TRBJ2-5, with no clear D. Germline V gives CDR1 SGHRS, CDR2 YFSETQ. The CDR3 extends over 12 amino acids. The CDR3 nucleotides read TGTGCCAGCAGCTTAAGCCAAGAGACCCAGTACTTC. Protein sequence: CASSLSQETQYF.

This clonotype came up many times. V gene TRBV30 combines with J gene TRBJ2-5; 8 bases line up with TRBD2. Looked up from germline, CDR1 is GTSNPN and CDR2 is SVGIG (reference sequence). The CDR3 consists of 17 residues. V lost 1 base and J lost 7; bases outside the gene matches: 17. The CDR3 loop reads CAWSDPTGTRGRVTQYF. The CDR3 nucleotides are TGTGCCTGGAGTGACCCTACCGGGACTAGAGGCCGCGTGACCCAGTACTTC.

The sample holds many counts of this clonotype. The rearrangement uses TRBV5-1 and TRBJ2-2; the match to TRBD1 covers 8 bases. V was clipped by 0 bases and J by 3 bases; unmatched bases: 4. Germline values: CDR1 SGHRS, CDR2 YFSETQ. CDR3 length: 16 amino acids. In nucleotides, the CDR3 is TGCGCCAGCAGCTTGGAGGGGACAGGCTACACCGGGGAGCTGTTTTTT. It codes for CASSLEGTGYTGELFF.

The chain's CDR3 is CASSVGKTGGVQETQYF. In nucleotides, the CDR3 is TGTGCCAGCAGCGTAGGGAAAACGGGGGGGGTCCAAGAGACCCAGTACTTC. V gene TRBV9 combines with J gene TRBJ2-5; 8 bases align to TRBD2. The V segment lost 0 bases and the J segment 1 base; nucleotides outside the gene matches: 8. CDR1 and CDR2 from the germline V gene are SGDLS and YYNGEE. The CDR3 is 17 amino acids.

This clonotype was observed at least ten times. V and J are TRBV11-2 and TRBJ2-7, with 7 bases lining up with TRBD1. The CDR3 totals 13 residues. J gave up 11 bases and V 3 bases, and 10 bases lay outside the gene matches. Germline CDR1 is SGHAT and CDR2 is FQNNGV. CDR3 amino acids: CASSLGQNYGEYF. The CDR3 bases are TGTGCCAGCAGCTTGGGACAGAATTACGGGGAGTACTTC.

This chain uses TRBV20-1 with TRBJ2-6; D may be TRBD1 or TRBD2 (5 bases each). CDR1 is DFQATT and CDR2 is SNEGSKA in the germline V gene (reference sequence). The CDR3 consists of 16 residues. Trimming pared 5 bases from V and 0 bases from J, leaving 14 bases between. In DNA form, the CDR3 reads TGCAGTGCTGGGGGATTAGGGAGCTCTGGGGCCAACGTCCTGACTTTC. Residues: CSAGGLGSSGANVLTF.

DNA for the CDR3: TGTGCCAGCAGCGCCTCAGGCTATTCTAACTATGGCTACACCTTC. Its protein is CASSASGYSNYGYTF. The rearrangement links TRBV9 to TRBJ1-2; unclear D gene. Germline CDR1 and CDR2: SGDLS and YYNGEE. The CDR3 runs 15 residues. V was cut by 3 bases and J by 0 bases, with 12 bases left in between. Using reference TRBV9 and TRBJ1-2 for the parts outside the CDR3, the full variable domain is DSGVTQTPKHLITATGQRVTLRCSPRSGDLSVYWYQQSLDQGLQFLIQYYNGEERAKGNILERFSAQQFPDLHSELNLSSLELGDSALYFCASSASGYSNYGYTFGSGTRLTVV.

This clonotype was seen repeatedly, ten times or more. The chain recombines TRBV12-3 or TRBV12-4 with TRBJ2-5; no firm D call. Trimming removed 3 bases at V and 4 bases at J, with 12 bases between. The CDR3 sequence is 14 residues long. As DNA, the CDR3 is TGTGCCAGCAGTTTGGGCAGGCGTGGAGAGACCCAGTACTTC. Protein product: CASSLGRRGETQYF.

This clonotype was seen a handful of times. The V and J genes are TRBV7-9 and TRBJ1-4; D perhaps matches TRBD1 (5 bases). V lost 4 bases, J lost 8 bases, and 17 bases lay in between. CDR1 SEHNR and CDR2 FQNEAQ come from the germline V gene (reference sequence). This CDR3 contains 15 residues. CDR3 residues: CASSSPVEGREKLFF. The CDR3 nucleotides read TGTGCCAGCAGCTCCCCGGTTGAGGGACGGGAAAAACTGTTTTTT.

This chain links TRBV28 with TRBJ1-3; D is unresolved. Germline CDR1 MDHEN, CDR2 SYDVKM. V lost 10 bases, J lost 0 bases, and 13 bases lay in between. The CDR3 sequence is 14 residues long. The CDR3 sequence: CATIEARSGNTIYF. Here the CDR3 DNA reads TGTGCCACTATTGAGGCCCGCTCTGGAAACACCATATATTTT.

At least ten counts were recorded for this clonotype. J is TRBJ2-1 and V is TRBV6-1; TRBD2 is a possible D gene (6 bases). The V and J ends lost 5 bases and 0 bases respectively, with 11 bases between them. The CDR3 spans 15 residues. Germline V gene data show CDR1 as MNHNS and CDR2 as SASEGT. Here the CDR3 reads CASSQPGLSYNEQFF. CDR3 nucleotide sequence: TGTGCCAGCAGTCAGCCGGGACTCTCCTACAATGAGCAGTTCTTC.

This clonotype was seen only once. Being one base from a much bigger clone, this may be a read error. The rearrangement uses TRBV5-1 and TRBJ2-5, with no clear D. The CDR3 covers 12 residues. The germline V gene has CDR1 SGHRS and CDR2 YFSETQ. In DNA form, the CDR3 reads TGCGCCGGCAGCTTGTCGTTTGAGACCCAGTACTTC. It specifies CAGSLSFETQYF.

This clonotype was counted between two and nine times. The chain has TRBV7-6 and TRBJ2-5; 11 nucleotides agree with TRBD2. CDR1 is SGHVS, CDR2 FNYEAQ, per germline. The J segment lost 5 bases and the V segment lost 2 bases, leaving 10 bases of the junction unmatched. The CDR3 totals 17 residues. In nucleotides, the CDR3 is TGTGCCAGCAGCTTAAGGGTAGCGGGGGGGATCGGCGAGACCCAGTACTTC. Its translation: CASSLRVAGGIGETQYF.

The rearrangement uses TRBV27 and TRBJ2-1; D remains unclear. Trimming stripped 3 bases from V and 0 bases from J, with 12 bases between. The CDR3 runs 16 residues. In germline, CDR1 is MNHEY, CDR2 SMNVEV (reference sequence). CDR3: CASSLAVTTSYNEQFF. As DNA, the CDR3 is TGTGCCAGCAGTTTGGCGGTCACCACCTCCTACAATGAGCAGTTCTTC.